These 12 T cell receptor beta chains were all obtained from the same sample, sequenced in a study of blood T cell repertoires in COVID-19. The data were produced by immunoSEQ multiplex PCR, yet TCRdb's version contains in-frame clones alone and is incomplete. The table lists 200,000 to 300,000 clones, 75% to 90% of them singletons, with about 3.1% in the top ten. Input material: peripheral blood. Receptors were obtained from a woman aged 25 to 39 who had recovered from COVID-19.

The rearrangement links TRBV5-1 to TRBJ1-2; D remains ambiguous. The germline V gene has CDR1 SGHRS and CDR2 YFSETQ. Between the trimmed V and J ends, which lost 4 bases and 5 bases, there was a span of 9 bases. The CDR3 has 12 amino acids. The CDR3 loop is CASSPGTYGYTF. Written as DNA, the CDR3 is TGCGCCAGCAGCCCAGGTACTTATGGCTACACCTTC.

This clone has a handful of counts. The genes are TRBV18 and TRBJ2-2, with 10 bases lining up with TRBD1. CDR3 size: 18 residues. CDR1 KGHSH and CDR2 LQKENI come from the germline V gene. The ends lost 3 bases at V and 6 bases at J; junction bases unmatched: 13. CDR3: CASSPGDRGFSGAGELFF. The CDR3 nucleotides are TGTGCCAGCTCACCGGGGGACAGGGGTTTCTCAGGAGCCGGGGAGCTGTTTTTT.

V usage is TRBV20-1 and J usage is TRBJ1-1, with TRBD1 identical over 7 bases. The CDR3 is 10 amino acids. Germline V gene lookup returns CDR1 DFQATT and CDR2 SNEGSKA (reference sequence). V dropped 4 bases and J dropped 8; count of bases not matched to a gene: 1. CDR3 region: CSAIQGEAFF. In DNA, the CDR3 is TGCAGTGCTATACAGGGGGAAGCTTTCTTT.

This clone was picked up one time. The V call is TRBV3-1 (or the pseudogene TRBV3-2), the J call TRBJ2-3, with D possibly being TRBD2 (7 bases). This CDR3 has 16 residues. Between the trimmed V and J ends, which lost 4 bases and 1 base, there was a span of 15 bases. Germline assignment: CDR1 LGHDT and CDR2 YNNKEL (reference sequence). DNA of the CDR3: TGTGCCAGCAGCCCCCTCGCGGGGGCCGGCACAGATACGCAGTATTTT. Translating it yields CASSPLAGAGTDTQYF.

This chain connects TRBV7-9 to TRBJ2-7; 7 bases match TRBD1. The CDR3 covers 15 residues. Trimming at V came to 5 bases and at J to 3 bases, leaving 10 bases not matched to a gene. Germline CDR1 is SEHNR and CDR2 is FQNEAQ (reference sequence). The CDR3 loop reads CASSQGVGTDYEQYF. CDR3 nucleotide sequence: TGTGCCAGCAGCCAAGGGGTCGGGACAGACTACGAGCAGTACTTC. The full variable domain, in which reference TRBV7-9 and TRBJ2-7 provide the parts outside the CDR3, is DTGVSQNPRHKITKRGQNVTFRCDPISEHNRLYWYRQTLGQGPEFLTYFQNEAQLEKSRLLSDRFSAERPKGSFSTLEIQRTEQGDSAMYLCASSQGVGTDYEQYFGPGTRLTVT.

About this clone: Its ends do not fully match the called genes, so a read error is possible. The chain has TRBV18 and TRBJ1-1; no clear D. Germline assignment: CDR1 KGHSH and CDR2 LQKENI. The CDR3 is 15 residues long. CDR3 bases: TGTGCCAGCTCACCACTTGGAATCAGGCGGGAAAGAGGATACTTT. It is translated as CASSPLGIRRERGYF. Based on the CDR3 plus reference TRBV18 and TRBJ1-1, the full variable domain is NAGVMQNPRHLVRRRGQEARLRCSPMKGHSHVYWYRQLPEEGLKFMVYLQKENIIDESGMPKERFSAEFPKEGPSILRIQQVVRGDSAAYFCASSPLGIRRERGYFGQGTRLTVV.

The chain is built from TRBV25-1 and TRBJ1-1; 10 bases are shared with TRBD1. The germline gives CDR1 MGHDK, CDR2 SYGVNS. The length of the CDR3 is 16 residues. Losses at the gene ends were 5 bases for V and 3 bases for J; bases not matched to a gene: 9. This CDR3 is CASSHHPDRGYTEAFF. CDR3 DNA sequence: TGTGCCAGCAGTCACCACCCGGACAGGGGGTACACTGAAGCTTTCTTT.

The J gene is TRBJ1-2, the V gene TRBV9; 9 bases align to TRBD1. Unmatched junction bases numbered 12, after V lost 3 bases and J lost 6 bases. The CDR3 has 16 residues. CDR1 is SGDLS, CDR2 YYNGEE, per germline. DNA for the CDR3: TGTGCCAGCAGCGCTGGGACAGGGTCCTCCTGGGATGGCTACACCTTC. Translated, it gives CASSAGTGSSWDGYTF.

The chain has TRBV29-1 and TRBJ1-1, with D possibly matching TRBD1 (5 bases). The CDR3 covers 16 residues. Trimming took off 0 bases at V and 0 bases at J, with 14 bases between the two ends. Germline CDR1 reads SQVTM; CDR2 reads ANQGSEA. The CDR3 nucleotides read TGCAGCGTTGAAGATCGGCAGGGAAACATGAACACTGAAGCTTTCTTT. Its protein product is CSVEDRQGNMNTEAFF.

The chain recombines TRBV27 with TRBJ1-1; D may be TRBD1 (6 bases). CDR3 length equals 15 residues. Germline CDR1 MNHEY, CDR2 SMNVEV (reference sequence). Between the trimmed V and J ends, which lost 6 bases and 6 bases, there was a span of 20 bases. In DNA, the CDR3 is TGTGCCAGCAGCCTGTCACCTTCAGGGGTTCCTGAAGCTTTCTTT. This encodes CASSLSPSGVPEAFF.

This clone was detected only once. The rearrangement joins TRBV7-3 to TRBJ2-3; TRBD1 aligns across 7 bases. Germline assignment: CDR1 SGHTA and CDR2 FQGTGA. This CDR3 region has 14 residues. V lost 3 bases and J lost 6; bases outside the gene matches: 6. This chain's CDR3 is CASSFSRGGDTQYF. CDR3 DNA sequence: TGTGCCAGCAGCTTCAGTAGAGGGGGCGATACGCAGTATTTT.

This clone was seen a single time. This rearrangement joins TRBV5-3 to TRBJ2-1; the match to TRBD1 covers 11 bases. TRBV5-3 is given ORF status, its function remaining uncertain. CDR3 size: 20 residues. The V and J ends lost 6 bases and 1 base, in that order; junction bases with no gene match: 18. The CDR3 spells CARTLTLGQGGSCSYNEQFF. The DNA for the CDR3 is TGTGCCAGAACCCTAACTCTGGGACAGGGGGGTAGTTGTTCCTACAATGAGCAGTTCTTC.